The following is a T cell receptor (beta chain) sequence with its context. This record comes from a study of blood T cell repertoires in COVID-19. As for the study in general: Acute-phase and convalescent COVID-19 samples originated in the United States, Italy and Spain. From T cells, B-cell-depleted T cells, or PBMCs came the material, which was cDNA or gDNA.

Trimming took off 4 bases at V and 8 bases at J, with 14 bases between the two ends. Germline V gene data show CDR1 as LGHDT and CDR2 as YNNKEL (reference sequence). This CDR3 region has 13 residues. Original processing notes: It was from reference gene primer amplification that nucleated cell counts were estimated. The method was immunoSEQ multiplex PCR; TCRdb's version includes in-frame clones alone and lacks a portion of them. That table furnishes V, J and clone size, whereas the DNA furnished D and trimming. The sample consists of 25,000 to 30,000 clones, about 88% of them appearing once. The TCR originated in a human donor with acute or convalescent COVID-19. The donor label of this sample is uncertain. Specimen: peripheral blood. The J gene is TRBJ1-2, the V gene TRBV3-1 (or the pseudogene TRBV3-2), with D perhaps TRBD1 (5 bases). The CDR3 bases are TGTGCCAGCAGCCCACAGGTAAACTTGGGCTACACCTTC. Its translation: CASSPQVNLGYTF.